This is a list of T cell receptor beta chains from one sample in a study of cytomegalovirus exposure and HLA in healthy donors. TCRdb keeps only in-frame clones here, not all; method: immunoSEQ multiplex PCR. Of some 190,000 clones listed, over 80% are singletons. Sequenced material: PBMCs. These receptors all stem from a man aged 35 to 55 in good health and CMV-seronegative. The CDR3 runs from the conserved cysteine through the conserved F or W. The order of the fields is CDR3 length, V gene, D gene, J gene, clone size, CDR3 protein, CDR3 DNA. A D gene is named only where the DNA matches it firmly. Clone size is not always given. Where it is, it says once, few, many or a class for expanded clones.

CDR3 length: 15
V gene: TRBV5-1
D gene: TRBD1
J gene: TRBJ2-7
clone size: .
CDR3 protein: CASSPRGTGHYEQYF
CDR3 DNA: TGCGCCAGCAGCCCGAGGGGGACAGGGCACTACGAGCAGTACTTC

CDR3 length: 16
V gene: TRBV7-3
D gene: .
J gene: TRBJ2-2
clone size: .
CDR3 protein: CASSPFYSRDTGELFF
CDR3 DNA: TGTGCCAGCAGTCCTTTTTACAGTCGAGACACCGGGGAGCTGTTTTTT

CDR3 length: 15
V gene: TRBV28
D gene: TRBD1
J gene: TRBJ2-7
clone size: .
CDR3 protein: CASSFRGQGANEQYF
CDR3 DNA: TGTGCCAGCAGTTTCCGGGGACAGGGGGCTAACGAGCAGTACTTC

CDR3 length: 14
V gene: TRBV7-2
D gene: .
J gene: TRBJ1-1
clone size: .
CDR3 protein: CASSFQGPNTEAFF
CDR3 DNA: TGTGCCAGCAGCTTTCAGGGCCCGAACACTGAAGCTTTCTTT

CDR3 length: 16
V gene: TRBV15
D gene: TRBD2
J gene: TRBJ2-3
clone size: .
CDR3 protein: CATSRRTSGVTDTQYF
CDR3 DNA: TGTGCCACCAGCAGAAGAACTAGCGGGGTAACAGATACGCAGTATTTT

CDR3 length: 13
V gene: TRBV4-1
D gene: .
J gene: TRBJ1-1
clone size: few
CDR3 protein: CASSQWGGGEAFF
CDR3 DNA: TGCGCCAGCAGCCAATGGGGGGGCGGTGAAGCTTTCTTT

CDR3 length: 15
V gene: TRBV9
D gene: .
J gene: TRBJ2-1
clone size: .
CDR3 protein: CASSVALTGRNEQFF
CDR3 DNA: TGTGCCAGCAGCGTAGCGTTGACAGGTAGGAATGAGCAGTTCTTC

CDR3 length: 15
V gene: TRBV11-1
D gene: TRBD2
J gene: TRBJ2-7
clone size: .
CDR3 protein: CASSSLADEAYEQYF
CDR3 DNA: TGTGCCAGCAGCTCGCTAGCGGACGAAGCCTACGAGCAGTACTTC

CDR3 length: 15
V gene: TRBV15
D gene: .
J gene: TRBJ1-2
clone size: .
CDR3 protein: CATSRDLAANYGYTF
CDR3 DNA: TGTGCCACCAGCAGAGATCTCGCAGCTAACTATGGCTACACCTTC

CDR3 length: 14
V gene: TRBV7-9
D gene: TRBD1
J gene: TRBJ2-7
clone size: .
CDR3 protein: CASSSRTGVYEQYF
CDR3 DNA: TGTGCCAGCAGCTCTAGGACAGGGGTCTACGAGCAGTACTTC

CDR3 length: 14
V gene: TRBV7-2
D gene: TRBD1
J gene: TRBJ1-2
clone size: .
CDR3 protein: CASSSDRASYGYTF
CDR3 DNA: TGTGCCAGCAGTTCCGACAGGGCCTCCTATGGCTACACCTTC

CDR3 length: 14
V gene: TRBV19
D gene: TRBD1
J gene: TRBJ2-5
clone size: .
CDR3 protein: CASIGTGSAETQYF
CDR3 DNA: TGTGCCAGTATTGGGACAGGGTCTGCGGAGACCCAGTACTTC

CDR3 length: 13
V gene: TRBV7-3
D gene: .
J gene: TRBJ2-5
clone size: .
CDR3 protein: CASSPRGQETQYF
CDR3 DNA: TGTGCCAGCAGCCCGAGAGGGCAAGAGACCCAGTACTTC

CDR3 length: 16
V gene: TRBV18
D gene: TRBD1
J gene: TRBJ2-7
clone size: .
CDR3 protein: CASSLSPGTGPYEQYF
CDR3 DNA: TGTGCCAGCTCACTCAGCCCAGGGACAGGACCCTACGAGCAGTACTTC

CDR3 length: 17
V gene: TRBV27
D gene: TRBD1
J gene: TRBJ1-1
clone size: .
CDR3 protein: CASSSGQGALRNTEAFF
CDR3 DNA: TGTGCCAGCAGTAGTGGACAGGGGGCTTTGAGGAACACTGAAGCTTTCTTT

CDR3 length: 11
V gene: TRBV29-1
D gene: TRBD1
J gene: TRBJ2-3
clone size: .
CDR3 protein: CSVAPGQPQYF
CDR3 DNA: TGCAGCGTGGCCCCGGGACAGCCCCAGTATTTT

CDR3 length: 14
V gene: TRBV9
D gene: TRBD1
J gene: TRBJ1-3
clone size: .
CDR3 protein: CASSGRQGGNTIYF
CDR3 DNA: TGTGCCAGCAGCGGGCGACAGGGGGGAAACACCATATATTTT

CDR3 length: 17
V gene: TRBV6-1
D gene: .
J gene: TRBJ1-2
clone size: .
CDR3 protein: CASSEAKVVRVAYGYTF
CDR3 DNA: TGTGCCAGCAGTGAAGCGAAGGTTGTCCGGGTGGCCTATGGCTACACCTTC

CDR3 length: 19
V gene: TRBV4-1
D gene: TRBD2
J gene: TRBJ2-5
clone size: .
CDR3 protein: CASSQDERRGGVRQETQYF
CDR3 DNA: TGCGCCAGCAGCCAAGATGAACGTCGGGGGGGAGTCCGGCAAGAGACCCAGTACTTC

CDR3 length: 14
V gene: TRBV2
D gene: .
J gene: TRBJ1-2
clone size: few
CDR3 protein: CASSERVLGYGYTF
CDR3 DNA: TGTGCCAGCAGTGAGCGGGTCTTGGGCTATGGCTACACCTTC

CDR3 length: 15
V gene: TRBV5-1
D gene: TRBD2
J gene: TRBJ2-7
clone size: .
CDR3 protein: CASSFGTSGDYEQYF
CDR3 DNA: TGCGCCAGCAGCTTCGGGACTAGCGGGGACTACGAGCAGTACTTC

CDR3 length: 17
V gene: TRBV7-2
D gene: .
J gene: TRBJ2-5
clone size: .
CDR3 protein: CASSLDPSPADQETQYF
CDR3 DNA: TGTGCCAGCAGCTTAGACCCCAGCCCCGCGGACCAAGAGACCCAGTACTTC

CDR3 length: 14
V gene: TRBV7-2
D gene: .
J gene: TRBJ2-3
clone size: .
CDR3 protein: CASIPFSRADTQYF
CDR3 DNA: TGTGCCAGCATTCCATTCAGCAGGGCAGATACGCAGTATTTT

CDR3 length: 13
V gene: TRBV4-2
D gene: .
J gene: TRBJ2-7
clone size: .
CDR3 protein: CASSQDLVYEQYF
CDR3 DNA: TGTGCCAGCAGCCAAGATTTAGTCTACGAGCAGTACTTC

CDR3 length: 15
V gene: TRBV7-2
D gene: TRBD1
J gene: TRBJ1-5
clone size: .
CDR3 protein: CASSLGTGANQPQHF
CDR3 DNA: TGTGCCAGCAGCTTAGGGACAGGGGCCAATCAGCCCCAGCATTTT

CDR3 length: 16
V gene: TRBV7-2
D gene: .
J gene: TRBJ1-1
clone size: .
CDR3 protein: CASSLEAGAWGTEAFF
CDR3 DNA: TGTGCCAGCAGCTTAGAAGCTGGGGCGTGGGGCACTGAAGCTTTCTTT

CDR3 length: 15
V gene: TRBV6-5
D gene: .
J gene: TRBJ1-1
clone size: .
CDR3 protein: CASSSPQQGNTEAFF
CDR3 DNA: TGTGCCAGCAGTTCGCCCCAACAGGGGAACACTGAAGCTTTCTTT

CDR3 length: 14
V gene: TRBV5-1
D gene: TRBD1
J gene: TRBJ2-7
clone size: .
CDR3 protein: CASSLGDRGYEQYF
CDR3 DNA: TGCGCCAGCAGCTTGGGGGACAGGGGCTACGAGCAGTACTTC

CDR3 length: 14
V gene: TRBV6-1
D gene: .
J gene: TRBJ2-2
clone size: .
CDR3 protein: CASESRPRTGELFF
CDR3 DNA: TGTGCCAGCGAAAGCCGGCCGCGGACCGGGGAGCTGTTTTTT

CDR3 length: 18
V gene: TRBV5-1
D gene: TRBD2
J gene: TRBJ2-3
clone size: .
CDR3 protein: CASSFLTSGGAFTDTQYF
CDR3 DNA: TGCGCCAGCAGCTTTCTGACTAGCGGGGGGGCCTTCACAGATACGCAGTATTTT

CDR3 length: 12
V gene: TRBV28
D gene: .
J gene: TRBJ1-1
clone size: .
CDR3 protein: CASSLGHTEAFF
CDR3 DNA: TGTGCCAGCAGTTTGGGGCACACTGAAGCTTTCTTT

CDR3 length: 12
V gene: TRBV7-2
D gene: TRBD1
J gene: TRBJ1-5
clone size: few
CDR3 protein: CASSPRGQPQHF
CDR3 DNA: TGTGCCAGCAGCCCCAGGGGGCAGCCCCAGCATTTT

CDR3 length: 16
V gene: TRBV7-8
D gene: TRBD2
J gene: TRBJ2-5
clone size: .
CDR3 protein: CASSSRTSGIQETQYF
CDR3 DNA: TGTGCCAGCAGCTCCCGGACTAGCGGAATCCAAGAGACCCAGTACTTC

CDR3 length: 15
V gene: TRBV9
D gene: .
J gene: TRBJ2-6
clone size: .
CDR3 protein: CASSHDSSGANVLTF
CDR3 DNA: TGTGCCAGCAGCCATGACAGCTCTGGGGCCAACGTCCTGACTTTC

CDR3 length: 14
V gene: TRBV5-1
D gene: .
J gene: TRBJ2-7
clone size: .
CDR3 protein: CASSFMGLGLEQYF
CDR3 DNA: TGCGCCAGCAGCTTCATGGGCTTGGGCCTCGAGCAGTACTTC

CDR3 length: 13
V gene: TRBV18
D gene: .
J gene: TRBJ2-7
clone size: .
CDR3 protein: CASSPALGDEQYF
CDR3 DNA: TGTGCCAGCTCACCAGCCCTCGGGGACGAGCAGTACTTC

CDR3 length: 15
V gene: TRBV5-1
D gene: TRBD2
J gene: TRBJ2-7
clone size: few
CDR3 protein: CASSPGGVSPYEQYF
CDR3 DNA: TGCGCCAGCAGCCCTGGGGGGGTCTCTCCCTACGAGCAGTACTTC

CDR3 length: 17
V gene: TRBV11-3
D gene: TRBD2
J gene: TRBJ2-2
clone size: .
CDR3 protein: CASSAHPRTSGIGELFF
CDR3 DNA: TGTGCCAGCAGCGCCCACCCCAGGACTAGCGGAATCGGGGAGCTGTTTTTT

CDR3 length: 14
V gene: TRBV27
D gene: TRBD2
J gene: TRBJ2-7
clone size: .
CDR3 protein: CASSLPSGMGEQYF
CDR3 DNA: TGTGCCAGCAGTTTGCCTAGCGGGATGGGCGAGCAGTACTTC

CDR3 length: 17
V gene: TRBV9
D gene: TRBD2
J gene: TRBJ2-1
clone size: .
CDR3 protein: CASSVELAGVPYNEQFF
CDR3 DNA: TGTGCCAGCAGCGTAGAACTAGCGGGAGTGCCGTACAATGAGCAGTTCTTC

CDR3 length: 15
V gene: TRBV7-2
D gene: TRBD2
J gene: TRBJ2-3
clone size: few
CDR3 protein: CASSSPTSGTDTQYF
CDR3 DNA: TGTGCCAGCAGCTCCCCGACTAGCGGCACAGATACGCAGTATTTT

CDR3 length: 16
V gene: TRBV19
D gene: TRBD1
J gene: TRBJ1-2
clone size: .
CDR3 protein: CASSKRSGQGNYGYTF
CDR3 DNA: TGTGCCAGTAGTAAAAGATCGGGACAGGGTAACTATGGCTACACCTTC

CDR3 length: 14
V gene: TRBV9
D gene: .
J gene: TRBJ1-3
clone size: once
CDR3 protein: CASGEDPPRNTIYF
CDR3 DNA: TGTGCCAGCGGGGAGGATCCACCCAGGAACACCATATATTTT

CDR3 length: 13
V gene: TRBV7-8
D gene: .
J gene: TRBJ2-5
clone size: .
CDR3 protein: CASRVRGQETQYF
CDR3 DNA: TGTGCCAGCCGGGTCCGCGGGCAAGAGACCCAGTACTTC

CDR3 length: 12
V gene: TRBV30
D gene: TRBD1
J gene: TRBJ1-4
clone size: .
CDR3 protein: CAWTGGNEKLFF
CDR3 DNA: TGTGCCTGGACAGGGGGTAATGAAAAACTGTTTTTT

CDR3 length: 17
V gene: TRBV9
D gene: TRBD2
J gene: TRBJ2-7
clone size: .
CDR3 protein: CASSVGGLAGGSYEQYF
CDR3 DNA: TGTGCCAGCAGCGTAGGAGGACTAGCGGGAGGGTCCTACGAGCAGTACTTC

CDR3 length: 17
V gene: TRBV18
D gene: .
J gene: TRBJ2-1
clone size: few
CDR3 protein: CASSPGWGGSSYNEQFF
CDR3 DNA: TGTGCCAGCTCACCAGGGTGGGGGGGCAGCTCCTACAATGAGCAGTTCTTC

CDR3 length: 14
V gene: TRBV6-5
D gene: .
J gene: TRBJ1-2
clone size: once
CDR3 protein: CASSYSTGLRGYTF
CDR3 DNA: TGTGCCAGCAGTTACTCGACTGGGTTAAGAGGCTACACCTTC

CDR3 length: 22
V gene: TRBV4-3
D gene: .
J gene: TRBJ1-2
clone size: .
CDR3 protein: CASSQDRGGGRGPQRPLYGYTF
CDR3 DNA: TGCGCCAGCAGCCAAGATCGGGGAGGGGGGCGCGGGCCTCAAAGGCCCCTCTATGGCTACACCTTC

CDR3 length: 14
V gene: TRBV6-1
D gene: TRBD1
J gene: TRBJ2-7
clone size: .
CDR3 protein: CASSPGDRNYEQYF
CDR3 DNA: TGTGCCAGCAGTCCGGGGGACAGGAACTACGAGCAGTACTTC

CDR3 length: 16
V gene: TRBV7-9
D gene: TRBD2
J gene: TRBJ2-3
clone size: .
CDR3 protein: CASSLVVLANTDTQYF
CDR3 DNA: TGTGCCAGCAGCTTAGTTGTACTAGCGAACACAGATACGCAGTATTTT